The 20 T cell receptor beta chains in this list originate from one sample, sequenced in a study of regulatory T cells in long-lasting Graves disease. The sample's time point: newly diagnosed GD, antithyroid drugs for less than 3 months. Isolated PBMC RNA provided the starting material for the TCR library. Assembly of TCR beta libraries relied on iRepertoire HTBI primers together with Arm-PCR of CDR3 regions. TCRdb re-derived calls from the multiplex PCR reads in MiXCR, one entry per CDR3 protein. The table lists roughly 400,000 distinct CDR3 sequences, 16% of them singletons. The sample also formed part of further work on T cells in Graves' hyperthyroidism and ophthalmopathy.

Source: peripheral blood mononuclear cells (PBMCs), taken at new diagnosis, from a patient treated with antithyroid drugs. The receptors were gathered from a woman younger than 30 with Graves disease.

This clonotype has a handful of counts. The J gene is TRBJ2-1, the V gene TRBV5-1; no clear D gene. The CDR3 has 11 residues. Trimming left V 3 bases short and J 6 bases short, with 4 bases between. Per germline, CDR1 SGHRS and CDR2 YFSETQ. The CDR3 DNA reads TGCGCCAGCAGCTGGACCAATGAGCAGTTCTTC. Translating gives CASSWTNEQFF.

This clonotype was seen at least ten times. The rearrangement uses TRBV5-6 and TRBJ2-5; D perhaps matches TRBD1 (5 bases). The CDR3 sequence is 15 residues long. The V and J ends lost 5 bases and 5 bases respectively, with 19 bases between them. The V gene's germline CDR1 is SGHDT and CDR2 YYEEEE. CDR3 in DNA: TGTGCCAGCAGTCCCCTCCAGGGATATGAGGAGACCCAGTACTTC. This gives the protein CASSPLQGYEETQYF.

This clonotype turned up a few times. The CDR3 loop reads CASSFGQGAFIQYF. The CDR3 coding sequence is TGTGCCAGCAGTTTCGGACAGGGGGCCTTCATTCAGTACTTC. J is TRBJ2-4 and V is TRBV27; 11 nucleotides agree with TRBD1. V was pared by 3 bases and J by 9 bases, with 4 bases of the junction left unmatched. The CDR3 contains 14 residues. CDR1 is MNHEY and CDR2 is SMNVEV in the germline V gene (reference sequence).

To note about this clonotype: A read error is likely here: a far larger clone is one base away. V gene TRBV2 combines with J gene TRBJ2-7; TRBD2 aligns across 9 bases. CDR3 size: 16 residues. CDR1 and CDR2 (germline): SNHLY, FYNNEI. V lost 2 bases, J lost 7 bases, and 12 bases stayed unmatched. In DNA form, the CDR3 reads TGTGCCAGCAGTGAACTTGCGGGAGGGCAGAACAATGAGCAGTACTTC. It specifies CASSELAGGQNNEQYF.

This clonotype showed up many times. This chain joins TRBV3-1 and TRBJ2-1; 9 bases agree with TRBD2. The germline CDR1 and CDR2 sequences are LGHDT and YNNKEL (reference sequence). With 1 base clipped from V and 9 bases from J, the junction kept 1 base outside the gene matches. The CDR3 loop spans 13 amino acids. Here the CDR3 reads CASSQGSGGEQFF. The CDR3 bases are TGTGCCAGCAGCCAAGGTAGCGGGGGTGAGCAGTTCTTC.

The chain recombines TRBV27 with TRBJ2-1, with TRBD2 as a possible D gene (5 bases). The CDR3 contains 13 residues. Trimming removed 7 bases from V and 5 bases from J, with 12 bases in between. Germline V CDR1 and CDR2: MNHEY, SMNVEV (reference sequence). This CDR3 reads CASMGADNNEQFF. CDR3 bases: TGTGCCAGCATGGGAGCGGATAACAATGAGCAGTTCTTC.

In its sample, this clonotype was seen many times. The chain has TRBV11-1 and TRBJ2-1, with TRBD2 matching 8 bases. V lost 4 bases, J lost 0 bases, and 14 bases stayed unmatched. The CDR3 totals 19 residues. The V gene's germline CDR1 is SGHAT and CDR2 FQDESV (reference sequence). The CDR3 sequence is CASSSEARTSRSSYNEQFF. CDR3 DNA: TGTGCCAGCAGCTCCGAAGCCCGGACTAGCAGGAGCTCCTACAATGAGCAGTTCTTC.

This clonotype was found many times. The chain carries TRBV2 and TRBJ2-1, with TRBD2 matching 9 bases. This CDR3 has 15 amino acids. With 5 bases clipped from V and 10 bases from J, the junction kept 12 bases outside the gene matches. Per germline, CDR1 SNHLY and CDR2 FYNNEI. The CDR3 sequence is CASSQEVAGANEQFF. CDR3 in DNA: TGTGCCAGCAGTCAGGAGGTAGCGGGAGCAAACGAGCAGTTCTTC.

This clonotype was observed many times. This sequence joins TRBV18 and TRBJ2-7; TRBD2 agrees at 10 bases. The CDR3 is 13 residues long. Germline values: CDR1 KGHSH, CDR2 LQKENI. With V trimmed by 6 bases and J by 6 bases, 5 bases remained unmatched. The CDR3 nucleotides read TGTGCCAGCTCCTTGGGACTAGCGCTCGAGCAGTACTTC. Protein: CASSLGLALEQYF. The whole variable domain, remainder taken from reference TRBV18 and TRBJ2-7, is NAGVMQNPRHLVRRRGQEARLRCSPMKGHSHVYWYRQLPEEGLKFMVYLQKENIIDESGMPKERFSAEFPKEGPSILRIQQVVRGDSAAYFCASSLGLALEQYFGPGTRLTVT.

This clonotype turned up a few times. V usage is TRBV11-2 and J usage is TRBJ2-7; possible D gene TRBD1, 5 bases. The CDR3 runs 16 residues. The germline V gene encodes CDR1 SGHAT and CDR2 FQNNGV. V was trimmed by 4 bases and J by 2 bases, leaving 18 bases between them. The CDR3 here is CASSSRAVGPPYEQYF. The DNA of the CDR3 is TGTGCCAGCAGCTCAAGGGCTGTGGGGCCTCCCTACGAGCAGTACTTC. Filled out from reference TRBV11-2 and TRBJ2-7, the complete variable domain reads EAGVAQSPRYKIIEKRQSVAFWCNPISGHATLYWYQQILGQGPKLLIQFQNNGVVDDSQLPKDRFSAERLKGVDSTLKIQPAKLEDSAVYLCASSSRAVGPPYEQYFGPGTRLTVT.

This chain uses TRBV12-3 or TRBV12-4 with TRBJ2-1; either TRBD1 or TRBD2 may fit D (6 bases each). V lost 7 bases and J 6 bases, leaving 22 bases between the germline ends. There are 16 residues in the CDR3. The DNA of the CDR3 is TGTGCCAGCACTCTAAGAGGGGGGCCTGGGGTCAATGAGCAGTTCTTC. This encodes CASTLRGGPGVNEQFF.

This clonotype showed up many times. The rearrangement joins TRBV28 to TRBJ2-4, with D perhaps matching TRBD2 (6 bases). The length of the CDR3 is 15 residues. Looked up from germline, CDR1 is MDHEN and CDR2 is SYDVKM. Trimming removed 3 bases from V and 0 bases from J, with 9 bases in between. CDR3 sequence reads: CASSLRGGAKNIQYF. The CDR3 region has the DNA TGTGCCAGCAGTTTGCGGGGAGGAGCCAAAAACATTCAGTACTTC.

The chain recombines TRBV6-1 with TRBJ1-6; no clear D gene. Trimming cost V 7 bases and J 9 bases, with 16 bases left between them. From germline, CDR1 is MNHNS and CDR2 SASEGT. The CDR3 loop spans 14 amino acids. CDR3 loop: CASKTVEETSPLHF. DNA of the CDR3: TGTGCCAGCAAAACGGTCGAAGAGACTTCACCCCTCCACTTT.

This sequence joins TRBV27 and TRBJ2-7; 9 bases match TRBD1. The CDR3 sequence is 13 residues long. The germline CDR1 and CDR2 sequences are MNHEY and SMNVEV (reference sequence). V gave up 7 bases and J gave up 4 bases; unmatched junction bases: 5. The CDR3 is CASTQTGGYEQYF. CDR3 in DNA: TGTGCCAGCACACAGACAGGGGGGTACGAGCAGTACTTC.

This clonotype was found many times. This chain joins TRBV28 and TRBJ1-2; D gene unclear. V lost 4 bases, J lost 1 base, and 10 bases lay in between. Germline V gene lookup returns CDR1 MDHEN and CDR2 SYDVKM. The CDR3 is 14 amino acids. In DNA form, the CDR3 reads TGTGCCAGCAGTTCGAACGGAATTAACTATGGCTACACCTTC. This encodes CASSSNGINYGYTF.

In the case of this clonotype: A much larger clone is a single base away; this may be a read error. The rearrangement joins TRBV6-2 or TRBV6-3 to TRBJ2-7, with 10 bases lining up with TRBD2. The germline V gene encodes CDR1 MNHEY and CDR2 SVGEGT. The CDR3 loop spans 15 amino acids. V was clipped by 5 bases and J by 3 bases; unmatched bases: 7. CDR3 in amino acids: CASSTSGTAHYEQYF. In DNA, the CDR3 is TGTGCCAGCAGTACTAGCGGGACGGCTCACTACGAGCAGTACTTC.

This clonotype was seen more than once but under ten times. CDR3 DNA sequence: TGCAGCGTTCTGACTAGCGGGAGCGGTGAGCAGTACTTC. Protein: CSVLTSGSGEQYF. The chain couples TRBV29-1 to TRBJ2-7; 12 bases agree with TRBD2. Trimming at V came to 5 bases and at J to 7 bases, leaving 6 bases not matched to a gene. The germline V gene has CDR1 SQVTM and CDR2 ANQGSEA. The CDR3 runs to 13 residues.

This clonotype was counted ten times or more. The CDR3 loop is CASRNQGARHYGYTF. For the CDR3, the DNA is TGTGCCAGCAGGAATCAGGGGGCGCGACACTATGGCTACACCTTC. The chain joins TRBV28 to TRBJ1-2; 8 nucleotides match TRBD1. Trimming at V came to 6 bases and at J to 3 bases, leaving 9 bases not matched to a gene. Germline CDR1 is MDHEN and CDR2 is SYDVKM. The length of the CDR3 is 15 residues.

This clonotype was recorded at least ten times. This chain uses TRBV28 with TRBJ1-6; D possibly corresponds to TRBD1 (6 bases). The CDR3 has 15 amino acids. The germline CDR1 and CDR2 sequences are MDHEN and SYDVKM. The V end was cut by 3 bases, the J end by 5 bases, with 11 bases between. The CDR3 here is CASSFDRIHNSPLHF. DNA for the CDR3: TGTGCCAGCAGTTTCGACAGGATCCATAATTCACCCCTCCACTTT. The whole variable domain, remainder taken from reference TRBV28 and TRBJ1-6, is DVKVTQSSRYLVKRTGEKVFLECVQDMDHENMFWYRQDPGLGLRLIYFSYDVKMKEKGDIPEGYSVSREKKERFSLILESASTNQTSMYLCASSFDRIHNSPLHFGNGTRLTVT.

This chain connects TRBV29-1 to TRBJ1-3; the D is unclear. Germline CDR1 SQVTM, CDR2 ANQGSEA. CDR3 length equals 11 residues. V was pared by 2 bases and J by 8 bases, with 7 bases between. In nucleotides, the CDR3 is TGCAGCGTTGAAAAGGGAGACACCATATATTTT. The encoded protein is CSVEKGDTIYF.